This T cell receptor (beta chain) was recovered during a study of CD8+CD57+ T cells in acquired aplastic anemia. The template used for profiling TCR beta VDJ and CDR3 was genomic DNA. MiXCR was run by TCRdb on the reads, yielding one entry per CDR3 protein. Among around 250,000 distinct CDR3 sequences listed, around 60% were seen once. CDR1 SGHRS and CDR2 YFSETQ come from the germline V gene. Between the trimmed V and J ends, which lost 0 bases and 5 bases, there was a span of 21 bases. The CDR3 is made up of 17 amino acids. The TCR was taken from a human donor with severe aplastic anemia or a healthy control (not recorded which). The J gene is TRBJ2-7, the V gene TRBV5-1; TRBD2 is a possible D gene (6 bases). Input material: sorted CD4+, CD8+, or CD8+CD57+ T cells (not recorded which) from PBMCs. Here the CDR3 reads CASSLVISWDSQDEQYF. For the CDR3, the DNA is TGCGCCAGCAGCTTGGTGATCTCGTGGGACTCACAGGACGAGCAGTACTTC.